A single sample is the source of the 23 T cell receptor beta chains below, sequenced in a study of T-cell reconstitution after alpha-beta-depleted transplantation in children. This sample's TCRbeta library carried unique molecular identifier barcodes. TCRdb re-called the PCR reads through MiXCR, storing one row per CDR3 protein. Altogether 350,000 to 400,000 distinct CDR3 sequences are present, roughly 13% being singletons, with the ten largest covering 4.3%. The source material was PBMCs, sampled from the stem cell graft. These receptors all stem from a human donor who donated a stem cell graft to a child with Fanconi anemia.

This clonotype was found many times. The V gene is TRBV5-1, the J gene TRBJ2-2, with a tentative D call TRBD1 (5 bases). The germline V gene has CDR1 SGHRS and CDR2 YFSETQ. CDR3 length equals 15 residues. Trimming cost V 4 bases and J 4 bases, with 14 bases left between them. CDR3 nucleotide sequence: TGCGCCAGCAGCCCACAGGATCCAGGCACCGGGGAGCTGTTTTTT. Its protein product is CASSPQDPGTGELFF.

This clonotype turned up a few times. CDR3 residues: CASSLAESRTEAFF. In DNA form, the CDR3 reads TGTGCCAGCAGTTTAGCAGAGTCCAGGACTGAAGCTTTCTTT. J is TRBJ1-1 and V is TRBV12-3 or TRBV12-4; D remains unclear. The length of the CDR3 is 14 residues. V was shortened by 0 bases and J by 5 bases, with 10 bases between the two germline ends.

The rearrangement uses TRBV6-2 or TRBV6-3 and TRBJ1-2, with 7 positions matching TRBD1. The CDR3 has 15 residues. The germline CDR1 and CDR2 sequences are MNHEY and SVGEGT. Trimming cost V 2 bases and J 7 bases; bases outside gene matches: 10. The CDR3 protein is CASSYETGLSSGYTF. For the CDR3, the DNA is TGTGCCAGCAGTTACGAGACAGGGTTATCCAGTGGCTACACCTTC.

This chain joins TRBV28 and TRBJ2-1; a possible D gene is TRBD1 (6 bases). Trimming took 2 bases from V and 8 from J, leaving 13 bases between them. Germline-derived CDR1 and CDR2 are MDHEN and SYDVKM. CDR3 length: 14 residues. CDR3 coding DNA: TGTGCCAGCAGTTTAAGGGGACATTCCGATGAGCAGTTCTTC. Translation gives CASSLRGHSDEQFF.

A few counts support this clonotype. The chain links TRBV29-1 to TRBJ2-5; no clear D. Between the trimmed V and J ends, which lost 3 bases and 2 bases, there was a span of 7 bases. The CDR3 spans 12 residues. Germline loops: CDR1 SQVTM, CDR2 ANQGSEA. This chain's CDR3 is CSVEFYQETQYF. The CDR3 coding sequence is TGCAGCGTTGAGTTCTATCAAGAGACCCAGTACTTC.

This clonotype was picked up a small number of times. The chain employs TRBV4-2 and TRBJ2-7, with a possible D match to TRBD1 (5 bases). Germline values: CDR1 LGHNA, CDR2 YNFKEQ. The CDR3 has 15 amino acids. V lost 3 bases and J lost 7, with 19 bases in between. CDR3 region: CASSQGRGTVWEQYF. The DNA of the CDR3 is TGTGCCAGCAGCCAGGGAAGGGGAACAGTGTGGGAGCAGTACTTC.

This clonotype was seen ten or more times. The chain carries TRBV20-1 and TRBJ1-5; no firm D call. Germline-derived CDR1 and CDR2 are DFQATT and SNEGSKA (reference sequence). Trimming shortened V by 0 bases and J by 4 bases, and 19 bases separated the two germline ends. CDR3 size: 17 residues. Written as DNA, the CDR3 is TGCAGTGCTAGAGATCCTGTTCGAGGCGTAGAAAATCAGCCCCAGCATTTT. This translates into CSARDPVRGVENQPQHF.

This clonotype was found many times. The chain employs TRBV2 and TRBJ1-4, with 7 bases fitting TRBD1. Germline values: CDR1 SNHLY, CDR2 FYNNEI. Losses at the gene ends were 7 bases for V and 5 bases for J; bases not matched to a gene: 4. The CDR3 runs to 13 residues. The DNA for the CDR3 is TGTGCCAGCAATATGGACAGGAATGAAAAACTGTTTTTT. This sequence encodes CASNMDRNEKLFF.

This clonotype was observed many times. The genes are TRBV6-5 and TRBJ1-1; TRBD1 matches 10 bases. The length of the CDR3 is 17 residues. The V gene end was trimmed by 3 bases and the J gene end by 0 bases; junction bases not matched to a gene: 7. The germline CDR1 and CDR2 sequences are MNHEY and SVGAGI. The CDR3 DNA is TGTGCCAGCAGTTATTCCCGGACAGGGGGAGTGAACACTGAAGCTTTCTTT. Encoded protein: CASSYSRTGGVNTEAFF.

The chain carries TRBV5-1 and TRBJ2-1; no clear D. Germline V gives CDR1 SGHRS, CDR2 YFSETQ. The V gene lost 7 bases and the J gene lost 10 bases, with 12 bases spanning the gap. The CDR3 extends over 11 amino acids. Here the CDR3 reads CASQSEWEQFF. The CDR3 nucleotides are TGCGCCAGCCAATCCGAATGGGAGCAGTTCTTC.

A few counts support this clonotype. This chain links TRBV6-2 or TRBV6-3 with TRBJ2-1; D perhaps matches TRBD2 (5 bases). Germline CDR1 is MNHEY and CDR2 is SVGEGT. The germline V and J ends were trimmed by 0 bases and 9 bases, with 12 bases remaining between them. The CDR3 runs 14 residues. The CDR3 nucleotides read TGTGCCAGCAGTTACTCGGGGAGTCCCAGTGAGCAGTTCTTC. This translates into CASSYSGSPSEQFF.

V usage is TRBV2 and J usage is TRBJ2-7; D may be TRBD1 (6 bases). V was cut by 6 bases and J by 5 bases, with 14 bases left in between. Germline V lookup: CDR1 SNHLY, CDR2 FYNNEI. This CDR3 contains 13 residues. CDR3 loop: CASRETGTDEQYF. The CDR3 DNA reads TGTGCCAGCAGGGAAACAGGGACCGACGAGCAGTACTTC.

CDR3 residues: CASSLGQREFPNEQFF. The DNA of the CDR3 is TGTGCCAGCAGCTTAGGCCAGCGGGAGTTCCCCAATGAGCAGTTCTTC. The chain combines TRBV7-6 with TRBJ2-1; 8 bases map to TRBD2. Germline CDR1 reads SGHVS; CDR2 reads FNYEAQ. V lost 1 base, J lost 6 bases, and 8 bases stayed unmatched. CDR3 length: 16 residues.

This clonotype has just a few counts. The V gene is TRBV7-2, the J gene TRBJ2-7; tentative D call: TRBD2 (6 bases). Trimming removed 7 bases from V and 6 bases from J, with 25 bases in between. Germline CDR1 reads SGHTA; CDR2 reads FQGNSA. The CDR3 contains 16 residues. CDR3 amino acids: CASTRAGGLEIAEQYF. CDR3 DNA sequence: TGTGCCAGCACCCGAGCGGGTGGGCTAGAGATAGCCGAGCAGTACTTC. The full variable domain, with the rest looked up from reference TRBV7-2 and TRBJ2-7, is GAGVSQSPSNKVTEKGKDVELRCDPISGHTALYWYRQSLGQGLEFLIYFQGNSAPDKSGLPSDRFSAERTGGSVSTLTIQRTQQEDSAVYLCASTRAGGLEIAEQYFGPGTRLTVT.

At least ten counts were recorded for this clonotype. This chain's CDR3 is CSAEPAGTDTQYF. In DNA form, the CDR3 reads TGCAGCGCGGAGCCAGCTGGCACAGATACGCAGTATTTT. The V gene is TRBV29-1, the J gene TRBJ2-3; D not certain. CDR3 size: 13 residues. Germline assignment: CDR1 SQVTM and CDR2 ANQGSEA. The V and J ends lost 7 bases and 1 base respectively, with 12 bases between them.

This clonotype was picked up many times. The chain joins TRBV5-1 to TRBJ2-2; D uncertain. Per the germline V gene, CDR1 is SGHRS and CDR2 is YFSETQ. V was cut by 2 bases and J by 8 bases, with 7 bases left in between. The CDR3 is 12 amino acids. The CDR3 nucleotides read TGCGCCAGCAGCTTTCTGGCAGGGGAGCTGTTTTTT. Translated, it gives CASSFLAGELFF.

The genes are TRBV3-1 and TRBJ2-7; TRBD2 matches 12 bases. The CDR3 sequence is 17 residues long. In germline, CDR1 is LGHDT, CDR2 YNNKEL (reference sequence). V lost 4 bases to trimming and J lost 3 bases; unmatched junction nucleotides: 10. The CDR3 nucleotides read TGTGCCAGCAGCCGCAAAATCGGACTAGCGGGGTTCTACGAGCAGTACTTC. This codes for CASSRKIGLAGFYEQYF.

This clonotype was counted many times. The CDR3 coding sequence is TGTGCCAGCAACACATACAGGGGAGCGGAGACCCAGTACTTC. It is translated as CASNTYRGAETQYF. The gene calls are TRBV7-2 and TRBJ2-5; 7 bases are shared with TRBD1. V gave up 7 bases and J gave up 5 bases; unmatched junction bases: 10. The CDR3 is 14 residues long. CDR1 is SGHTA, CDR2 FQGNSA, per germline.

The rearrangement joins TRBV27 to TRBJ2-7, with D unresolved. The germline V gene has CDR1 MNHEY and CDR2 SMNVEV (reference sequence). CDR3 size: 14 residues. Trimming cost V 8 bases and J 2 bases, with 16 bases left between them. In DNA form, the CDR3 reads TGTGCCAGCTCACCGTTCACGGGCACCTACGAGCAGTACTTC. This gives the protein CASSPFTGTYEQYF.

This clonotype was recorded many times. In nucleotides, the CDR3 is TGCGCCAGCAGCTTATCAGGGTTTGACAATCAGCCCCAGCATTTT. Protein sequence: CASSLSGFDNQPQHF. The chain links TRBV5-1 to TRBJ1-5, with D possibly TRBD1 on 5 matching bases. The CDR3 loop spans 15 amino acids. Germline CDR1 and CDR2: SGHRS and YFSETQ. With 2 bases removed from V and 3 bases from J, the gap between germline ends came to 12 bases.

The chain links TRBV5-1 to TRBJ1-4, with D unclear. Germline V lookup: CDR1 SGHRS, CDR2 YFSETQ. With 4 bases removed from V and 3 bases from J, the gap between germline ends came to 13 bases. The CDR3 length is 15 residues. In nucleotides, the CDR3 is TGCGCCAGCAGCCGCGGACGGGGAGCTAATGAAAAACTGTTTTTT. It codes for CASSRGRGANEKLFF.

This clonotype was seen repeatedly, ten times or more. CDR3 amino acids: CSVEMEFRQQFF. Here the CDR3 DNA reads TGCAGCGTTGAGATGGAGTTTCGGCAGCAGTTCTTC. The rearrangement links TRBV29-1 to TRBJ2-1; D not resolved. The CDR3 sequence is 12 residues long. The V end lost 3 bases, the J end lost 11 bases, and 14 bases lay between the germline ends. From germline, CDR1 is SQVTM and CDR2 ANQGSEA.

This clonotype was counted at least ten times. The V and J genes are TRBV5-1 and TRBJ1-2; a possible D gene is TRBD1 (5 bases). Germline V lookup: CDR1 SGHRS, CDR2 YFSETQ. CDR3 length: 15 residues. V was shortened by 3 bases and J by 3 bases, with 15 bases between the two germline ends. CDR3 nucleotide sequence: TGCGCCAGCAGCTCGGGACCTCAGGGAGACTATGGCTACACCTTC. It encodes CASSSGPQGDYGYTF. Variable domain in full (rest from reference TRBV5-1 and TRBJ1-2): KAGVTQTPRYLIKTRGQQVTLSCSPISGHRSVSWYQQTPGQGLQFLFEYFSETQRNKGNFPGRFSGRQFSNSRSEMNVSTLELGDSALYLCASSSGPQGDYGYTFGSGTRLTVV.